The 13 T cell receptor beta chains presented below share a single source sample, sequenced in a study of blood T cell repertoires in COVID-19. Sequenced by immunoSEQ multiplex PCR; TCRdb stores in-frame clones only, minus some. The table has 300,000 to 400,000 clones, about 90% seen once; the top ten hold about 3%. The sample consisted of peripheral blood. Source of these receptors: a woman in her 30s with COVID-19, enrolled during active disease.

The V gene is TRBV6-5, the J gene TRBJ2-3; D unclear. The CDR3 spans 15 residues. Trimming cost V 2 bases and J 1 base, with 10 bases left between them. In germline, CDR1 is MNHEY, CDR2 SVGAGI. CDR3 sequence reads: CASSYGLDRTDTQYF. CDR3 DNA: TGTGCCAGCAGTTACGGTCTAGATCGCACAGATACGCAGTATTTT.

This clone was found a few times. The V call is TRBV4-2, the J call TRBJ2-1; a possible D gene is TRBD2 (5 bases). Trimming removed 0 bases from V and 4 bases from J, with 13 bases in between. This CDR3 has 16 amino acids. CDR1 and CDR2 from the germline V gene are LGHNA and YNFKEQ. CDR3 DNA sequence: TGTGCCAGCAGCCAAGATAGCGCCGCGGGTTACAATGAGCAGTTCTTC. Translation gives CASSQDSAAGYNEQFF.

The chain has TRBV19 and TRBJ2-7; D may be TRBD1 (6 bases). Deletions cut 3 bases from V and 4 bases from J, with 13 bases between. Germline values: CDR1 LNHDA, CDR2 SQIVND (reference sequence). The CDR3 contains 14 residues. CDR3 coding DNA: TGTGCCAGTAGTATGCAGGGGCGCCCATACGAGCAGTACTTC. This sequence encodes CASSMQGRPYEQYF.

The rearrangement joins TRBV2 to TRBJ1-3, with D perhaps matching TRBD1 (5 bases). CDR3 length: 14 amino acids. Between the trimmed V and J ends, which lost 5 bases and 4 bases, there was a span of 12 bases. From germline, CDR1 is SNHLY and CDR2 FYNNEI. The DNA for the CDR3 is TGTGCCAGCAGTTCAGGGTCTGACGGAAACACCATATATTTT. Translating it yields CASSSGSDGNTIYF.

CDR3 sequence: CASSLTGGTEAFF. CDR3 nucleotide sequence: TGTGCCAGCAGTCTCACAGGGGGCACTGAAGCTTTCTTT. J is TRBJ1-1 and V is TRBV6-2 or TRBV6-3; 8 nucleotides agree with TRBD1. J lost 4 bases, V lost 5 bases, and 3 bases had no gene match. The CDR3 sequence is 13 residues long. The germline gives CDR1 MNHEY, CDR2 SVGEGT.

This clone came up once. This chain joins TRBV15 and TRBJ1-4, with D hard to call. CDR3 length equals 15 residues. With 3 bases removed from V and 7 bases from J, the gap between germline ends came to 15 bases. CDR1 LNHNV and CDR2 YYDKDF come from the germline V gene (reference sequence). CDR3 region: CATSSISGGGEKLFF. The CDR3 nucleotides are TGTGCCACCAGCAGTATTTCAGGAGGAGGTGAAAAACTGTTTTTT.

The J gene is TRBJ1-2, the V gene TRBV9, with D unclear. The germline gives CDR1 SGDLS, CDR2 YYNGEE. Trimming cost V 2 bases and J 7 bases, with 9 bases left between them. The CDR3 runs 12 residues. CDR3 in DNA: TGTGCCAGCAGCGTCTACGATTCTGGCTACACCTTC. This encodes CASSVYDSGYTF.

The genes are TRBV5-1 and TRBJ2-2; 10 nucleotides align to TRBD1. Germline CDR1 is SGHRS and CDR2 is YFSETQ. Trimming at V came to 4 bases and at J to 3 bases, leaving 6 bases not matched to a gene. The CDR3 consists of 16 residues. Here the CDR3 DNA reads TGCGCCAGCAGCCCTGGGACAGGGGAATACACCGGGGAGCTGTTTTTT. It translates to CASSPGTGEYTGELFF.

The chain employs TRBV15 and TRBJ1-5; tentative D call: TRBD1 (5 bases). The CDR3 runs 14 residues. CDR1 is LNHNV and CDR2 is YYDKDF in the germline V gene (reference sequence). Trimming took 5 bases from V and 5 from J, leaving 13 bases between them. The CDR3 loop reads CATSRGGRYQPQHF. Written as DNA, the CDR3 is TGTGCCACCAGCCGCGGGGGACGGTATCAGCCCCAGCATTTT.

Here the CDR3 reads CSVERGGYGYTF. CDR3 nucleotide sequence: TGCAGCGTTGAGAGGGGGGGCTATGGCTACACCTTC. The J gene is TRBJ1-2, the V gene TRBV29-1; D is perhaps TRBD1 (6 bases). The CDR3 is 12 residues long. Trimming stripped 3 bases from V and 4 bases from J, with 9 bases between. The germline V gene has CDR1 SQVTM and CDR2 ANQGSEA.

This sequence joins TRBV5-4 and TRBJ1-6; 7 bases agree with TRBD1. The CDR3 is 15 amino acids. V was clipped by 4 bases and J by 10 bases; unmatched bases: 11. Looked up from germline, CDR1 is SGHNT and CDR2 is YYREEE (reference sequence). The CDR3 sequence: CASSTDRQGPSPLHF. In DNA form, the CDR3 reads TGTGCCAGCAGCACCGACCGACAGGGCCCATCACCCCTCCACTTT.

This clone has more than one count but fewer than ten. The chain carries TRBV7-9 and TRBJ1-5; 8 nucleotides align to TRBD1. Trimming took 5 bases from V and 6 from J; bases not matched to a gene: 9. This CDR3 is 15 amino acids long. CDR1 is SEHNR and CDR2 is FQNEAQ in the germline V gene (reference sequence). For the CDR3, the DNA is TGTGCCAGCAGCAACGACAGGGGCTCTAGTCAGCCCCAGCATTTT. Amino acid sequence: CASSNDRGSSQPQHF.

CDR3 in DNA: TGTGCCAGCAACAGGGCCACTGAAGCTTTCTTT. This sequence encodes CASNRATEAFF. The chain uses TRBV6-5 and TRBJ1-1; D possibly corresponds to TRBD1 (6 bases). The CDR3 length is 11 residues. Germline values: CDR1 MNHEY, CDR2 SVGAGI. Trimming stripped 7 bases from V and 4 bases from J, with 7 bases between.